This T cell receptor beta chain originates from a study of Ad26.COV2.S vaccination and SARS-CoV-2 variants. Study-level information: The study gave Ad26.COV2.S intramuscularly, once or twice 56 days apart. Regarding the study as a whole: Overall T cell responses may have been underestimated by the analyses of TCR breadth and depth.

Treatment given: roughly 20 received Ad26.COV2.S at low or high dose, single or two shots; roughly five received placebo; per-sample allocation not given. After the first vaccine or placebo injection, samples were drawn on day 63. Vaccine was an Ad26 vector expressing Wuhan-strain SARS-CoV-2 spike. The CDR3 length is 14 residues. V lost 7 bases and J 7 bases, leaving 16 bases between the germline ends. Germline-derived CDR1 and CDR2 are LGHNT and FRNRAP. Data came from immunoSEQ multiplex PCR; TCRdb stores just in-frame clones and leaves some out. The sample has 300,000 to 400,000 clones, 85% to 90% seen once. Remarks on this clone: Its antigen is as yet unknown.

The sequence derives from a person between 18 and 60 years old who received the Ad26.COV2.S COVID-19 vaccine or a placebo. The chain recombines TRBV12-5 with TRBJ1-4; D is undetermined. The sample here was peripheral blood, taken in a trial of Ad26.COV2.S vaccine versus placebo. Written as DNA, the CDR3 is TGTGCTAGTGCCAATGGACTGAGTGGTGAAAAACTGTTTTTT. It codes for CASANGLSGEKLFF.